Below are 23 T cell receptor beta chains sequenced from a single sample in a study of shared T cell receptors in the human thymus. Clones were sequenced by immunoSEQ multiplex PCR, and TCRdb holds only the in-frame ones, with some missing. The sample consists of about 380,000 clones, 95% of them appearing once. The specimen was thymocytes. The receptors shown here come from a human donor.

The chain combines TRBV27 with TRBJ1-1, with D unresolved. This CDR3 spans 12 amino acids. V lost 10 bases to trimming and J lost 9 bases, with 18 bases between them. Germline values: CDR1 MNHEY, CDR2 SMNVEV (reference sequence). For the CDR3, the DNA is TGTGCCACCCCTCCGAGGGAGATAAAAGCTTTCTTT. This sequence encodes CATPPREIKAFF.

The V call is TRBV18, the J call TRBJ1-5, with D possibly matching TRBD1 (5 bases). V gave up 3 bases and J gave up 6 bases, with 12 bases separating them. Germline V gives CDR1 KGHSH, CDR2 LQKENI. CDR3 length: 14 residues. Here the CDR3 reads CASSPSSGAQPQHF. DNA of the CDR3: TGTGCCAGCTCACCCAGCAGTGGGGCTCAGCCCCAGCATTTT. Full variable domain (missing parts from reference TRBV18 and TRBJ1-5): NAGVMQNPRHLVRRRGQEARLRCSPMKGHSHVYWYRQLPEEGLKFMVYLQKENIIDESGMPKERFSAEFPKEGPSILRIQQVVRGDSAAYFCASSPSSGAQPQHFGDGTRLSIL.

The chain has TRBV28 and TRBJ1-3; TRBD1 might be the D (5 bases). The CDR3 contains 16 residues. Germline V gene data show CDR1 as MDHEN and CDR2 as SYDVKM. Trimming took 8 bases from V and 3 from J, leaving 20 bases between them. The CDR3 region has the DNA TGTGCCAGCTCAGGGCAGTTGGTAGTAGTTGGAAACACCATATATTTT. This translates into CASSGQLVVVGNTIYF.

The CDR3: CASSIEGLAGVYNEQFF. Written as DNA, the CDR3 is TGTGCCAGTAGTATAGAGGGTTTGGCGGGAGTATACAATGAGCAGTTCTTC. This chain uses TRBV19 with TRBJ2-1, with 7 bases aligning to TRBD2. V gave up 0 bases and J gave up 4 bases; unmatched junction bases: 9. Germline V gene sequence: CDR1 LNHDA, CDR2 SQIVND (reference sequence). The CDR3 has 17 amino acids.

The DNA of the CDR3 is TGTGCCAGCAGTTACTTAACGGCCAAAGAGACCCAGTACTTC. It translates to CASSYLTAKETQYF. This chain uses TRBV6-6 with TRBJ2-5, with D hard to call. This CDR3 spans 14 amino acids. Germline lookup yields CDR1 MNHNY and CDR2 SVGAGI (reference sequence). Trimming stripped 1 base from V and 3 bases from J, with 9 bases between.

V usage is TRBV2 and J usage is TRBJ1-3; 8 bases are shared with TRBD1. The CDR3 spans 17 residues. Germline V lookup: CDR1 SNHLY, CDR2 FYNNEI. V lost 7 bases and J lost 2; bases outside the gene matches: 13. In DNA form, the CDR3 reads TGTGCCAGCAACAAGAAAGCGACAGGGGCTACTGGAAACACCATATATTTT. Protein product: CASNKKATGATGNTIYF.

V is TRBV25-1 and J is TRBJ1-2; D is possibly TRBD1 (6 bases). CDR3 length: 12 amino acids. CDR1 MGHDK and CDR2 SYGVNS come from the germline V gene. V was clipped by 4 bases and J by 8 bases, with 11 bases between them. The CDR3 protein is CASSVQGSGYTF. In nucleotides, the CDR3 is TGTGCCAGCAGTGTACAGGGATCCGGCTACACCTTC.

CDR3 sequence (DNA): TGTGCCAGCAGCTTAGGGTTGTTAGGGGACAGCAGCCTCTCTGGGGCCAACGTCCTGACTTTC. Protein sequence: CASSLGLLGDSSLSGANVLTF. The genes are TRBV7-4 and TRBJ2-6; TRBD1 aligns across 7 bases. Germline values: CDR1 SGHVT, CDR2 SQSDAQ. J was trimmed by 0 bases and V by 1 base; bases with no gene match: 15. The CDR3 loop spans 21 amino acids.

V is TRBV6-1 and J is TRBJ2-1, with 9 bases fitting TRBD2. From germline, CDR1 is MNHNS and CDR2 SASEGT. The V and J ends lost 5 bases and 9 bases, in that order; junction bases with no gene match: 11. CDR3 size: 15 residues. The CDR3 nucleotides are TGTGCCAGCAGTTCCACCCAAGCGGGAGGTAGTGAGCAGTTCTTC. This gives the protein CASSSTQAGGSEQFF.

V usage is TRBV2 and J usage is TRBJ2-1, with D unresolved. This CDR3 contains 15 residues. The V end lost 4 bases, the J end lost 0 bases, and 10 bases lay between the germline ends. Germline CDR1 is SNHLY and CDR2 is FYNNEI. This CDR3 reads CASSVLPSSYNEQFF. CDR3 nucleotides: TGTGCCAGCAGTGTCCTCCCCAGCTCCTACAATGAGCAGTTCTTC. The whole variable domain, filled in from reference TRBV2 and TRBJ2-1, reads EPEVTQTPSHQVTQMGQEVILRCVPISNHLYFYWYRQILGQKVEFLVSFYNNEISEKSEIFDDQFSVERPDGSNFTLKIRSTKLEDSAMYFCASSVLPSSYNEQFFGPGTRLTVL.

The chain employs TRBV28 and TRBJ2-3; TRBD2 matches 12 bases. The germline V gene encodes CDR1 MDHEN and CDR2 SYDVKM. With V trimmed by 6 bases and J by 2 bases, 9 bases remained unmatched. The length of the CDR3 is 17 residues. In nucleotides, the CDR3 is TGTGCCAGCAGGGGCGGACTAGCGGGGATCTTCACAGATACGCAGTATTTT. It codes for CASRGGLAGIFTDTQYF.

The gene calls are TRBV27 and TRBJ2-3; 9 nucleotides agree with TRBD2. The germline gives CDR1 MNHEY, CDR2 SMNVEV (reference sequence). The CDR3 runs 15 residues. Trimming cost V 5 bases and J 1 base; bases outside gene matches: 4. CDR3 region: CASSLIAGGTDTQYF. The DNA for the CDR3 is TGTGCCAGCAGTCTCATAGCGGGAGGCACAGATACGCAGTATTTT.

The chain has TRBV27 and TRBJ2-1, with D unclear. V was trimmed by 7 bases and J by 3 bases, leaving 16 bases between them. The CDR3 runs to 15 residues. Per the germline V gene, CDR1 is MNHEY and CDR2 is SMNVEV (reference sequence). This chain's CDR3 is CASIELPRDYNEQFF. The CDR3 nucleotides read TGTGCCAGCATCGAGCTACCCCGAGACTACAATGAGCAGTTCTTC.

V is TRBV6-5 and J is TRBJ1-1; TRBD1 aligns across 7 bases. There are 13 residues in the CDR3. Germline loops: CDR1 MNHEY, CDR2 SVGAGI. V was clipped by 7 bases and J by 3 bases; unmatched bases: 5. The chain's CDR3 is CASTNRGYTEAFF. CDR3 sequence (DNA): TGTGCCAGCACTAACAGGGGTTACACTGAAGCTTTCTTT.

This clone was seen a single time. The chain links TRBV6-6 to TRBJ2-1; TRBD2 aligns across 7 bases. V dropped 0 bases and J dropped 5; count of bases not matched to a gene: 4. Germline V gives CDR1 MNHNY, CDR2 SVGAGI (reference sequence). There are 15 residues in the CDR3. CDR3 DNA: TGTGCCAGCAGTTACTCGTCGGGAGGCCACAATGAGCAGTTCTTC. Translation gives CASSYSSGGHNEQFF.

V is TRBV7-9 and J is TRBJ2-5; TRBD2 might be the D (6 bases). This CDR3 is built from 16 residues. Germline CDR1 SEHNR, CDR2 FQNEAQ (reference sequence). The ends were cut back, 1 base at V and 2 bases at J, with 14 bases in the middle. In nucleotides, the CDR3 is TGTGCCAGCAGCTTAGTAATGGTGGAGGGTCAAGAGACCCAGTACTTC. It is translated as CASSLVMVEGQETQYF. Full variable domain (remainder filled in from reference TRBV7-9 and TRBJ2-5): DTGVSQNPRHKITKRGQNVTFRCDPISEHNRLYWYRQTLGQGPEFLTYFQNEAQLEKSRLLSDRFSAERPKGSFSTLEIQRTEQGDSAMYLCASSLVMVEGQETQYFGPGTRLLVL.

The CDR3 DNA reads as TGTGCCAGCAGCCCACGACTAGCGGGAGGGGAGACCCAGTACTTC. Residues: CASSPRLAGGETQYF. The chain uses TRBV5-4 and TRBJ2-5; TRBD2 matches at 14 bases. Trimming removed 4 bases from V and 5 bases from J; junction bases left unmatched: 4. This CDR3 region has 15 residues. CDR1 is SGHNT and CDR2 is YYREEE in the germline V gene (reference sequence).

This clone was detected only once. This chain joins TRBV5-4 and TRBJ2-2; the D gene is possibly TRBD2 (5 bases). The CDR3 loop spans 15 amino acids. From germline, CDR1 is SGHNT and CDR2 YYREEE (reference sequence). The ends were cut back, 0 bases at V and 7 bases at J, with 13 bases in the middle. The CDR3 spells CASSLGDAGIGELFF. CDR3 nucleotide sequence: TGTGCCAGCAGCTTGGGGGATGCGGGTATCGGGGAGCTGTTTTTT.

This chain uses TRBV5-6 with TRBJ1-3; D might be TRBD1 (6 bases). From germline, CDR1 is SGHDT and CDR2 YYEEEE. V lost 4 bases and J 0 bases, leaving 17 bases between the germline ends. The CDR3 is 17 amino acids. The CDR3 sequence: CASSATLGASSGNTIYF. The DNA of the CDR3 is TGTGCCAGCAGCGCAACGTTGGGGGCCAGCTCTGGAAACACCATATATTTT.

V is TRBV5-6 and J is TRBJ2-3; the D gene is possibly TRBD1 (6 bases). The CDR3 loop spans 16 amino acids. V gave up 1 base and J gave up 1 base, with 13 bases separating them. The germline V gene encodes CDR1 SGHDT and CDR2 YYEEEE. The CDR3 here is CASSLSSDRRTDTQYF. The CDR3 DNA sequence: TGTGCCAGCAGCTTGTCCTCGGACAGACGCACAGATACGCAGTATTTT.

V gene TRBV4-1 combines with J gene TRBJ2-3, with 7 bases aligning to TRBD1. The CDR3 sequence is 16 residues long. The V and J ends lost 2 bases and 7 bases, in that order; junction bases with no gene match: 12. Germline V gene sequence: CDR1 MGHRA, CDR2 YSYEKL. The CDR3 sequence is CASSQFPVRQGNTQYF. The CDR3 DNA follows: TGCGCCAGCAGCCAATTCCCTGTCAGACAGGGAAATACGCAGTATTTT.

V usage is TRBV10-2 and J usage is TRBJ2-7; 7 bases are shared with TRBD1. V was pared by 6 bases and J by 1 base, with 9 bases of the junction left unmatched. Germline V gives CDR1 WSHSY, CDR2 SAAADI. This CDR3 has 15 amino acids. CDR3 in DNA: TGCGCCAGCAGACCTGGACAGGATGAATCCTACGAGCAGTACTTC. It yields the protein CASRPGQDESYEQYF.

The chain carries TRBV28 and TRBJ2-5, with 16 bases fitting TRBD2. The CDR3 extends over 20 amino acids. The V and J ends lost 5 bases and 5 bases, in that order; junction bases with no gene match: 17. Germline V gives CDR1 MDHEN, CDR2 SYDVKM. The CDR3, as DNA: TGTGCCAGCAGTCAGACAGGGGGCGGGACTAGCGGGAGGGCTGAGGAGACCCAGTACTTC. It specifies CASSQTGGGTSGRAEETQYF.